This T cell receptor beta chain was identified in a study of blood T cell repertoires in COVID-19. The CDR3 is 12 amino acids. The V end was cut by 5 bases, the J end by 5 bases, with 10 bases between. Per the germline V gene, CDR1 is MDHEN and CDR2 is SYDVKM. Sequencing was performed with immunoSEQ multiplex PCR; in TCRdb, only in-frame clones are kept and a portion is missing. The sample lists approximately 140,000 clones, approximately 86% occurring once. The TCR originated in a man in his 70s with acute or convalescent COVID-19. Source material: peripheral blood. The chain links TRBV28 to TRBJ2-7, with a weak D call TRBD2 (5 bases). The CDR3 region has the DNA TGTGCCAGCAGTCGGTGGCGGGACGAGCAGTACTTC. Amino acids: CASSRWRDEQYF.